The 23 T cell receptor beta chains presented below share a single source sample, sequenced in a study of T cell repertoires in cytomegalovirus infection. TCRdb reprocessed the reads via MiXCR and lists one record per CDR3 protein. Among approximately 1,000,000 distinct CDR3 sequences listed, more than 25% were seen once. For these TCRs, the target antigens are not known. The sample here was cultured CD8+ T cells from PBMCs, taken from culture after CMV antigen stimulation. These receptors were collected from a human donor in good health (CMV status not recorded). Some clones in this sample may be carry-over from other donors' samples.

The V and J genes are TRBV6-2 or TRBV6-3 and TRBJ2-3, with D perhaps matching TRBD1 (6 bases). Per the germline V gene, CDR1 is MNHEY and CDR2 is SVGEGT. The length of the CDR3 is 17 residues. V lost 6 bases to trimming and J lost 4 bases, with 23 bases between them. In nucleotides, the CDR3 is TGTGCCAGCAGATTCACCCGGACAGTCTCCGCGCCAGATACGCAGTATTTT. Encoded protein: CASRFTRTVSAPDTQYF.

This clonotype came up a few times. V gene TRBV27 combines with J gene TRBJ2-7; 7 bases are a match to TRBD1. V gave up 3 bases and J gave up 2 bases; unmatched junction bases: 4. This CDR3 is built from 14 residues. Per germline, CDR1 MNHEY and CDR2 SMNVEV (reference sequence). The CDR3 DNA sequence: TGTGCCAGCAGTTTCCAGGGGGATACCTACGAGCAGTACTTC. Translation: CASSFQGDTYEQYF.

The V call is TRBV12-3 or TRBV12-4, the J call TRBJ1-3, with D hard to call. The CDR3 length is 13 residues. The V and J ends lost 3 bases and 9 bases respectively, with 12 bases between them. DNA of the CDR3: TGTGCCAGCAGTTTGGGTCGCCGAGGCACCATATATTTT. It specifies CASSLGRRGTIYF.

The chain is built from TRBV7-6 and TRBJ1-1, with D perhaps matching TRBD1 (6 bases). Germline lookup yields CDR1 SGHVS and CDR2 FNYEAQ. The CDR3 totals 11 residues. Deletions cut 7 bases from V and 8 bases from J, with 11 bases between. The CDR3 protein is CASKGGPEAFF. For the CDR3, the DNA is TGTGCCAGCAAGGGGGGTCCGGAAGCTTTCTTT.

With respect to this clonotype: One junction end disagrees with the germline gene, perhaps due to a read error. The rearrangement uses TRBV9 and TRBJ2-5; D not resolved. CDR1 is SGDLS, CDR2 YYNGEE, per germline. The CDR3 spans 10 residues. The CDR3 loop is CASSPRDPLF. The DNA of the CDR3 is TGTGCCAGCAGCCCTCGAGATCCCCTCTTC.

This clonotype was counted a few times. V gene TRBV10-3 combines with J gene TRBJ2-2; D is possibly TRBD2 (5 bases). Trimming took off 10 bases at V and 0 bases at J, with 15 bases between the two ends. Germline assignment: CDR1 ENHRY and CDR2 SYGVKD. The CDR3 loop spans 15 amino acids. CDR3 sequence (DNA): TGTGCCACCCTAAACCGGGAATCGAACACCGGGGAGCTGTTTTTT. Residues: CATLNRESNTGELFF.

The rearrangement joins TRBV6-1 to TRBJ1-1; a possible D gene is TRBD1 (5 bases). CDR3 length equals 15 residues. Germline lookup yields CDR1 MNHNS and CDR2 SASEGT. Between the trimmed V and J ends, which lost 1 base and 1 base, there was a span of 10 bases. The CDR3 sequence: CASSEVGGANTEAFF. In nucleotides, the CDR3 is TGTGCCAGCAGTGAAGTTGGGGGAGCGAACACTGAAGCTTTCTTT.

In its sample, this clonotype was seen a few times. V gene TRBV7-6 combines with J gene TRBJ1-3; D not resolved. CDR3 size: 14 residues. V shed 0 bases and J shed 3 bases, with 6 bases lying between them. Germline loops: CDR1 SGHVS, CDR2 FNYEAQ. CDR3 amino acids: CASSLAGLGNTIYF. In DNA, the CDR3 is TGTGCCAGCAGCTTAGCCGGGCTTGGAAACACCATATATTTT.

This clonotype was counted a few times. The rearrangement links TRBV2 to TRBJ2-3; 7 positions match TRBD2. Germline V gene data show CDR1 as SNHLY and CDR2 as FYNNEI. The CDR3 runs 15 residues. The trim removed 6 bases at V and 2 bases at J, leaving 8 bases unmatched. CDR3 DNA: TGTGCCAGCAGCGCACTAGCGAGTACCACAGATACGCAGTATTTT. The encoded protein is CASSALASTTDTQYF.

The CDR3 sequence is CASSYPSGGYTGELFF. The CDR3 DNA reads as TGTGCCAGCAGTTACCCTAGCGGGGGGTACACCGGGGAGCTGTTTTTT. This chain uses TRBV6-2 or TRBV6-3 with TRBJ2-2; 11 bases are shared with TRBD2. V lost 2 bases and J lost 3; bases outside the gene matches: 2. This CDR3 has 16 amino acids. Germline V gives CDR1 MNHEY, CDR2 SVGEGT.

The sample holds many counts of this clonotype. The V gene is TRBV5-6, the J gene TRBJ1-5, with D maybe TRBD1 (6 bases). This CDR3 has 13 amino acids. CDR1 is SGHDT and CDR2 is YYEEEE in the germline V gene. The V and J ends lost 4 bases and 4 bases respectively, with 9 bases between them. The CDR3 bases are TGTGCCAGCAGCCCTCAGGGGAATCAGCCCCAGCATTTT. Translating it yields CASSPQGNQPQHF. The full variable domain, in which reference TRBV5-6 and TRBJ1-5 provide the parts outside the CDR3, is DAGVTQSPTHLIKTRGQQVTLRCSPKSGHDTVSWYQQALGQGPQFIFQYYEEEERQRGNFPDRFSGHQFPNYSSELNVNALLLGDSALYLCASSPQGNQPQHFGDGTRLSIL.

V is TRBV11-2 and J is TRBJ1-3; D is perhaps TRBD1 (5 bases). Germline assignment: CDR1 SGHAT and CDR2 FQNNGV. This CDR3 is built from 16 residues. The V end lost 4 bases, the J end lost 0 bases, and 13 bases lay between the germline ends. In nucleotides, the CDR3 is TGTGCCAGCAGCTCCGGGACTGTAAGCTCTGGAAACACCATATATTTT. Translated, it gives CASSSGTVSSGNTIYF.

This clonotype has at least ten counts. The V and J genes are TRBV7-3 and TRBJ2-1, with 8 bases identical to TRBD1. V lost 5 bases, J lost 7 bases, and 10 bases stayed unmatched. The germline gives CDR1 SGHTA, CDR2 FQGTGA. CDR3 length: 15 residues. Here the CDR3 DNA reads TGTGCCAGCAGCAAATCAGGGGGCAATCCGAATGAGCAGTTCTTC. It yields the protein CASSKSGGNPNEQFF.

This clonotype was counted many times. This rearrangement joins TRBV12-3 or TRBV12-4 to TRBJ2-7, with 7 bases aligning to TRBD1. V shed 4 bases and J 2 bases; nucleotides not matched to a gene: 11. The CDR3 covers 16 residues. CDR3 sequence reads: CASSSTWTGQTYEQYF. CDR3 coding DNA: TGTGCCAGCAGTTCCACATGGACAGGTCAGACCTACGAGCAGTACTTC.

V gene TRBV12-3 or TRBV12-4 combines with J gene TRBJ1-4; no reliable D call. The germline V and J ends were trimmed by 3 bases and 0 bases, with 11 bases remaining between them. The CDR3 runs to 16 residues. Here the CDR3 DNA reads TGTGCCAGCAGTTTCCTGCTTACTACAACTAATGAAAAACTGTTTTTT. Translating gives CASSFLLTTTNEKLFF.

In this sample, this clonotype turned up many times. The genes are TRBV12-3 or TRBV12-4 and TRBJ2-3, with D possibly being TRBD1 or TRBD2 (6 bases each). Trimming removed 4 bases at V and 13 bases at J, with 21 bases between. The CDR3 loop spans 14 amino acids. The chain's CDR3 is CASSSGRTDTGEYF. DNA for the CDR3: TGTGCCAGCAGTTCGGGGAGGACAGATACGGGGGAGTATTTT.

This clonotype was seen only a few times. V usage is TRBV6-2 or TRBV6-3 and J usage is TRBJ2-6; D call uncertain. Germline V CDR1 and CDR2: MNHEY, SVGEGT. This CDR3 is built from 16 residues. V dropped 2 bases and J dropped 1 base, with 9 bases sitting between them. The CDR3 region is CASSYEELSGANVLTF. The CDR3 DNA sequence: TGTGCCAGCAGTTACGAGGAGTTATCTGGGGCCAACGTCCTGACTTTC.

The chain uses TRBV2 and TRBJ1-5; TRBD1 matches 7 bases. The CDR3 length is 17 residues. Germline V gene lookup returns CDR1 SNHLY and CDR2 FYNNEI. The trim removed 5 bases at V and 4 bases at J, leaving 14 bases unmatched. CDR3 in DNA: TGTGCCAGCAGTATAAGCAACGACAGGGATGGGAATCAGCCCCAGCATTTT. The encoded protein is CASSISNDRDGNQPQHF.

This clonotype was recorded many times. The CDR3 region has the DNA TGTGCCAGCAGCTTCGCCGGGACAATGAACACTGAAGCTTTCTTT. It translates to CASSFAGTMNTEAFF. This rearrangement joins TRBV12-3 or TRBV12-4 to TRBJ1-1; TRBD1 might be the D (6 bases). V lost 6 bases and J 0 bases, leaving 14 bases between the germline ends. CDR3 length: 15 residues.

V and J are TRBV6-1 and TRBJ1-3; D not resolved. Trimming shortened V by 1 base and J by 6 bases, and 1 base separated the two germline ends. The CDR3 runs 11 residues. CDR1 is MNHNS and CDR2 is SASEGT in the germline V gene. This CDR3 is CASSEENTIYF. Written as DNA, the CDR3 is TGTGCCAGCAGTGAAGAAAACACCATATATTTT.

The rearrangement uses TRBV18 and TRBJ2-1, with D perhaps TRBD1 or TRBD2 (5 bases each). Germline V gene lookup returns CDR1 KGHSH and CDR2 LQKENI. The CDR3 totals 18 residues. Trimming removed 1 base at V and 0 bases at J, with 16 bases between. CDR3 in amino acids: CASSPLSRDVLSYNEQFF. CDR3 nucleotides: TGTGCCAGCTCACCACTTTCCAGGGACGTCCTCTCCTACAATGAGCAGTTCTTC.

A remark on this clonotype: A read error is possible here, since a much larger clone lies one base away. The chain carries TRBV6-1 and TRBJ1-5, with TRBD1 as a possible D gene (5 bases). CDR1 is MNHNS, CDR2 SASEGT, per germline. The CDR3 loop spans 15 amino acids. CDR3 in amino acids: CANSEWGGSNQPQHF. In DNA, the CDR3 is TGTGCCAACAGTGAATGGGGGGGTAGCAATCAGCCCCAGCATTTT.

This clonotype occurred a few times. The chain's CDR3 is CASSIAGTENIQYF. CDR3 nucleotides: TGTGCCAGTAGTATTGCAGGGACGGAAAACATTCAGTACTTC. V and J are TRBV19 and TRBJ2-4; either TRBD1 or TRBD2 may fit D (5 bases each). The germline gives CDR1 LNHDA, CDR2 SQIVND (reference sequence). V lost 3 bases and J lost 5, with 11 bases in between. This CDR3 region has 14 residues. Supplemented by reference TRBV19 and TRBJ2-4, the full variable domain reads DGGITQSPKYLFRKEGQNVTLSCEQNLNHDAMYWYRQDPGQGLRLIYYSQIVNDFQKGDIAEGYSVSREKKESFPLTVTSAQKNPTAFYLCASSIAGTENIQYFGAGTRLSVL.